This paragraph covers one TCR beta chain sequence. This record comes from a study of CD8 T cells in Susac syndrome. The CDR3 length is 15 residues. The germline V gene encodes CDR1 LNHNV and CDR2 YYDKDF (reference sequence). V was pared by 0 bases and J by 0 bases, with 3 bases between. Matching for age and sex applied to the controls, who were healthy donors. TEMRA cells were FACS-enriched, with CD8+ and CD4+ T cells isolated negatively. A quantity of about 0.45 to 1 ug RNA underwent reverse transcription using random hexamers. A multiplex approach, immunoSEQ multiplex PCR, amplified TCR beta CDR3 across 54 Vbeta and 13 Jbeta. TCRdb processed the immunoSEQ multiplex PCR reads anew with MiXCR; each CDR3 protein has one entry. The top ten clones hold about 0.1% of a sample with about 190,000 distinct CDR3 sequences, around 93% of them seen once.

The sample comprised CD4+ T cells from PBMCs. The chain is built from TRBV15 and TRBJ2-6; D is ambiguous. This sequence was found in a human donor in good health. The CDR3 region is CATSRESSGANVLTF. CDR3 coding DNA: TGTGCCACCAGCAGAGAAAGCTCTGGGGCCAACGTCCTGACTTTC.